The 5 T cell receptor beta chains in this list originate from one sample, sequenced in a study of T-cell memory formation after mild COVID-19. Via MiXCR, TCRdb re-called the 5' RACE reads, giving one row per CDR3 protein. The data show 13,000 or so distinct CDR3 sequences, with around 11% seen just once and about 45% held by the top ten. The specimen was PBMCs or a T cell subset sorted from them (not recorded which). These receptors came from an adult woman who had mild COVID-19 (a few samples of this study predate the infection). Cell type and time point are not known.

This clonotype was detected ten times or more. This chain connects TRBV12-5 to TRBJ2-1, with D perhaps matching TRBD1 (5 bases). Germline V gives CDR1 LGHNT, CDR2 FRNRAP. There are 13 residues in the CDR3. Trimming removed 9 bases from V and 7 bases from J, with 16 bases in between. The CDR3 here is CASNLQGVNEQFF. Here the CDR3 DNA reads TGTGCTAGCAATCTCCAGGGTGTTAATGAGCAGTTCTTC. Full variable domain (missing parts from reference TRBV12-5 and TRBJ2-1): DARVTQTPRHKVTEMGQEVTMRCQPILGHNTVFWYRQTMMQGLELLAYFRNRAPLDDSGMPKDRFSAEMPDATLATLKIQPSEPRDSAVYFCASNLQGVNEQFFGPGTRLTVL.

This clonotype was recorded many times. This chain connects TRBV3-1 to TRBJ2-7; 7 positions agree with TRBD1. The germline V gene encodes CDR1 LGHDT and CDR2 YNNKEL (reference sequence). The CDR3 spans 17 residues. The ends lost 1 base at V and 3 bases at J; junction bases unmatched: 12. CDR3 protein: CASSQATGYSLHYEQYF. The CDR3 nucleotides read TGTGCCAGCAGCCAAGCGACAGGGTATAGTCTCCACTACGAGCAGTACTTC.

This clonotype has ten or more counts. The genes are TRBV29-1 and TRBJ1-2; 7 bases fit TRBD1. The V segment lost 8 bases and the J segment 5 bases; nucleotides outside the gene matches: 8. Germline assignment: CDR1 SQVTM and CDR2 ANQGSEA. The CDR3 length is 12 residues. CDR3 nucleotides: TGCAGCACCGAAACAGGGGTGTATGGCTACACCTTC. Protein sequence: CSTETGVYGYTF.

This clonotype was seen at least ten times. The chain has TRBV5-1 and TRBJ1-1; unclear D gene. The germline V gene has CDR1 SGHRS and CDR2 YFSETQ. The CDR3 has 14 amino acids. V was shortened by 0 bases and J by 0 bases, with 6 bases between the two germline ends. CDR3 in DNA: TGCGCCAGCAGCTTGGGCAGTATGAACACTGAAGCTTTCTTT. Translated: CASSLGSMNTEAFF.

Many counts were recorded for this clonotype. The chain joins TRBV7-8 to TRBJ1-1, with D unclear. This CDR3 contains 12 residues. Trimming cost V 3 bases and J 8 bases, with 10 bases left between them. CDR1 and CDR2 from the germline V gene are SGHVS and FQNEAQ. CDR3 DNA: TGTGCCAGCAGCTTTCCCCGGCAAGAAGCTTTCTTT. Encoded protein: CASSFPRQEAFF.